Below, 3 T cell receptor beta chains from the same sample are listed, as sequenced in a study of glioma-infiltrating T cells. TCR alpha and beta CDR3 regions were amplified from RNA using iRepertoire nested multiplex PCR. One entry per CDR3 protein results from TCRdb running MiXCR on the multiplex PCR reads. The sample records fewer than 200,000 distinct CDR3 sequences, about 32% being singletons. The sample taken for sequencing was glioma tissue, nonneoplastic brain tissue, or PBMCs (not recorded which). These receptors were taken from a human donor with low-grade glioma or glioblastoma, undergoing nonglioma brain surgery, or in good health (not recorded which).

A single count supports this clonotype. The chain uses TRBV6-6 and TRBJ2-5, with TRBD2 as a possible D gene (6 bases). V was clipped by 6 bases and J by 5 bases, with 16 bases between them. Germline loops: CDR1 MNHNY, CDR2 SVGAGI (reference sequence). This CDR3 has 14 residues. The CDR3 reads CASSPETRRETQYF. CDR3 sequence (DNA): TGTGCCAGCAGCCCCGAGACTAGGCGGGAGACCCAGTACTTC.

This sequence joins TRBV27 and TRBJ2-1; D remains ambiguous. The V end was cut by 6 bases, the J end by 8 bases, with 17 bases between. Per germline, CDR1 MNHEY and CDR2 SMNVEV (reference sequence). There are 14 residues in the CDR3. The CDR3, as DNA: TGTGCCAGCAGCTTGGTGGGTGCTGCCTATGAGCAGTTCTTC. Amino acids: CASSLVGAAYEQFF.

The J gene is TRBJ2-3, the V gene TRBV28; no reliable D call. Germline CDR1 MDHEN, CDR2 SYDVKM. Trimming took off 4 bases at V and 5 bases at J, with 13 bases between the two ends. This CDR3 region has 14 residues. The chain's CDR3 is CASSSRLRQDTQYF. The CDR3, as DNA: TGTGCCAGCAGTTCCCGACTCCGCCAAGATACGCAGTATTTT.